The 15 T cell receptor beta chains below all came from one sample that was sequenced in a study of cytomegalovirus exposure and HLA in healthy donors. The primer mix had 60 Vbeta and 13 Jbeta primers. Assay: immunoSEQ multiplex PCR; the TCRdb copy retains only in-frame clones and omits some. The sample contains hundreds of thousands of clones, 70% to 85% of which appear only once. Sequenced material: PBMCs. Receptor source: a woman between 40 and 55 years old in good health and CMV-seronegative.

The chain recombines TRBV11-2 with TRBJ2-7; D may be TRBD2 (6 bases). The CDR3 is made up of 15 amino acids. The V end lost 0 bases, the J end lost 4 bases, and 13 bases lay between the germline ends. Germline V CDR1 and CDR2: SGHAT, FQNNGV. CDR3 in amino acids: CASSLEVAGRYEQYF. The DNA of the CDR3 is TGTGCCAGCAGCTTAGAGGTCGCAGGGAGGTACGAGCAGTACTTC.

This clone was detected once. This CDR3 is CASSQKVAGGPGTQYF. CDR3 in DNA: TGTGCCAGCAGCCAAAAGGTAGCGGGGGGCCCCGGGACCCAGTACTTC. The chain carries TRBV27 and TRBJ2-5; 10 bases align to TRBD2. After removal of 6 bases from V and 7 bases from J, the junction contained 14 bases not matched to a gene. The CDR3 has 16 amino acids. Germline assignment: CDR1 MNHEY and CDR2 SMNVEV (reference sequence).

The count of this clone is one. The rearrangement joins TRBV13 to TRBJ2-1; weak D call: TRBD2 (5 bases). Trimming stripped 3 bases from V and 10 bases from J, with 13 bases between. The germline gives CDR1 PRHDT, CDR2 FYEKMQ (reference sequence). This CDR3 has 13 amino acids. CDR3 sequence reads: CASSFPTSHEQFF. The CDR3 coding sequence is TGTGCCAGCAGCTTTCCCACTAGTCACGAGCAGTTCTTC.

The chain couples TRBV25-1 to TRBJ1-4, with 8 nucleotides matching TRBD1. After removal of 6 bases from V and 10 bases from J, the junction contained 4 bases not matched to a gene. The CDR3 has 12 amino acids. Looked up from germline, CDR1 is MGHDK and CDR2 is SYGVNS. The CDR3 coding sequence is TGTGCCAGCAGCGATACAGGGGGAAAACTGTTTTTT. Translated: CASSDTGGKLFF.

This clone has more than one count but fewer than ten. This chain links TRBV5-6 with TRBJ1-1; TRBD1 is a possible D gene (5 bases). Trimming removed 4 bases from V and 1 base from J, with 17 bases in between. The CDR3 length is 16 residues. The V gene's germline CDR1 is SGHDT and CDR2 YYEEEE. The CDR3 DNA is TGTGCCAGCAGCCGCGGGACTCTTTTGCCGAACACTGAAGCTTTCTTT. Protein product: CASSRGTLLPNTEAFF.

This chain uses TRBV19 with TRBJ1-6; D not resolved. The germline V and J ends were trimmed by 3 bases and 2 bases, with 8 bases remaining between them. The CDR3 has 15 amino acids. Looked up from germline, CDR1 is LNHDA and CDR2 is SQIVND (reference sequence). The CDR3 region is CASSIAGAYNSPLHF. The CDR3 DNA sequence: TGTGCCAGTAGTATCGCCGGGGCCTATAATTCACCCCTCCACTTT.

The chain recombines TRBV28 with TRBJ1-4; D uncertain. Trimming shortened V by 5 bases and J by 3 bases, and 13 bases separated the two germline ends. From germline, CDR1 is MDHEN and CDR2 SYDVKM. CDR3 length: 15 residues. The CDR3 bases are TGTGCCAGCAGTCCCACGAGCGGATCTAATGAAAAACTGTTTTTT. Translation: CASSPTSGSNEKLFF. Combining the CDR3 with reference TRBV28 and TRBJ1-4 gives the whole variable domain DVKVTQSSRYLVKRTGEKVFLECVQDMDHENMFWYRQDPGLGLRLIYFSYDVKMKEKGDIPEGYSVSREKKERFSLILESASTNQTSMYLCASSPTSGSNEKLFFGSGTQLSVL.

A few counts support this clone. The chain recombines TRBV28 with TRBJ1-6; the match to TRBD1 covers 7 bases. The CDR3 is 14 amino acids. J lost 10 bases, V lost 3 bases, and 6 bases had no gene match. The germline gives CDR1 MDHEN, CDR2 SYDVKM. The CDR3 DNA reads TGTGCCAGCAGTTTTACCCCGGACAGGTCACCCCTCCACTTT. Its translation: CASSFTPDRSPLHF.

Of note for this clone: Within the sample, other DNA sequences also encode this same CDR3. The CDR3 protein is CASSVAGSYNEQFF. The DNA for the CDR3 is TGTGCCAGCAGCGTCGCAGGCTCCTACAATGAGCAGTTCTTC. The chain has TRBV9 and TRBJ2-1; D remains ambiguous. Germline CDR1 SGDLS, CDR2 YYNGEE. The CDR3 contains 14 residues. Trimming left V 2 bases short and J 0 bases short, with 6 bases between.

The rearrangement links TRBV6-5 to TRBJ2-5, with TRBD1 matching over 10 bases. Germline assignment: CDR1 MNHEY and CDR2 SVGAGI. The CDR3 totals 15 residues. V gave up 6 bases and J gave up 7 bases; unmatched junction bases: 11. Here the CDR3 DNA reads TGTGCCAGCAGCAGACAGGGGGCTGTGCCGGGGACCCAGTACTTC. Translation: CASSRQGAVPGTQYF.

The chain joins TRBV6-6 to TRBJ1-6, with 7 nucleotides matching TRBD1. From germline, CDR1 is MNHNY and CDR2 SVGAGI (reference sequence). V was pared by 6 bases and J by 14 bases, with 16 bases of the junction left unmatched. This CDR3 region has 15 residues. The DNA of the CDR3 is TGTGCCAGCAGCTCAACCGGGACAGTACCCTCTGCCCTCCACTTT. Translation gives CASSSTGTVPSALHF.

This clone showed up just once. V is TRBV20-1 and J is TRBJ2-5; unclear D gene. The V gene lost 6 bases and the J gene lost 5 bases, with 10 bases spanning the gap. The CDR3 covers 11 residues. CDR1 DFQATT and CDR2 SNEGSKA come from the germline V gene (reference sequence). DNA of the CDR3: TGCAGTGCACCAACGGTGGAGACCCAGTACTTC. It is translated as CSAPTVETQYF.

The rearrangement links TRBV9 to TRBJ2-7; 10 bases are shared with TRBD2. The germline CDR1 and CDR2 sequences are SGDLS and YYNGEE. The ends lost 2 bases at V and 4 bases at J; junction bases unmatched: 6. There are 15 residues in the CDR3. The CDR3 DNA reads TGTGCCAGCAGCGTCGCTAGCGGGGGTTTTTACGAGCAGTACTTC. This sequence encodes CASSVASGGFYEQYF.

This chain connects TRBV9 to TRBJ1-4; TRBD1 matches 8 bases. This CDR3 region has 16 residues. V dropped 1 base and J dropped 5; count of bases not matched to a gene: 7. Germline values: CDR1 SGDLS, CDR2 YYNGEE. CDR3 residues: CASSVTTGQGNEKLFF. Here the CDR3 DNA reads TGTGCCAGCAGCGTAACCACTGGACAGGGAAATGAAAAACTGTTTTTT.

The CDR3 reads CASSGNTGYYGYTF. The CDR3 DNA reads TGTGCCAGCAGTGGTAATACAGGATACTATGGCTACACCTTC. This sequence joins TRBV28 and TRBJ1-2, with D possibly TRBD1 on 5 matching bases. CDR3 size: 14 residues. CDR1 MDHEN and CDR2 SYDVKM come from the germline V gene. The ends were cut back, 5 bases at V and 3 bases at J, with 13 bases in the middle.